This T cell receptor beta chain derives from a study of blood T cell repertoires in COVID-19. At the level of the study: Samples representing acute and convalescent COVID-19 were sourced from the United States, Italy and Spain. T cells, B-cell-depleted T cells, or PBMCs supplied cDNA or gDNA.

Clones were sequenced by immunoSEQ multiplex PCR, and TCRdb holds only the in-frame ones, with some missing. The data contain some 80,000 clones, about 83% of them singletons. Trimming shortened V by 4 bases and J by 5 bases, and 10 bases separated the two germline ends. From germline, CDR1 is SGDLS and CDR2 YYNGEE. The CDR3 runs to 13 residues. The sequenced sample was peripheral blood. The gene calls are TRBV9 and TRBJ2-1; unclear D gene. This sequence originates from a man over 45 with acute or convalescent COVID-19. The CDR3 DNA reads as TGTGCCAGCAGCACCCCCGGTAACAATGAGCAGTTCTTC. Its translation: CASSTPGNNEQFF.